This T cell receptor (beta chain) appears in the sequencing data of a study of T-cell memory formation after mild COVID-19. Points from the study as a whole: Day 15 to 85 contractors were CD4/CD8 balanced; later expanders leaned CD4+.

A remark on this clonotype: Its antigen remains unknown.

The CDR3 loop spans 13 amino acids. Trimming took off 5 bases at V and 4 bases at J, with 11 bases between the two ends. The V gene's germline CDR1 is SEHNR and CDR2 FQNEAQ (reference sequence). Libraries for TCRalpha and TCRbeta carried sample barcodes and unique molecular identifiers via 5'RACE. Each CDR3 protein gets one entry after TCRdb re-called the 5' RACE reads with MiXCR. The profile shows hundreds of thousands of distinct CDR3 sequences, roughly 18% of them singletons. The receptor comes from an adult woman who had mild COVID-19 (a few samples of this study predate the infection). Cell type and time point are not known. Sequencing was performed on PBMCs or a T cell subset sorted from them (not recorded which). The J gene is TRBJ2-5, the V gene TRBV7-9; D gene ambiguous. The DNA for the CDR3 is TGTGCCAGCAGCGCCGTCATGCCAGAGACCCAGTACTTC. Its protein is CASSAVMPETQYF.